These 25 T cell receptor beta chains were sequenced from one sample in a study of T cells in women clearing cervical HPV infection. Generated by immunoSEQ multiplex PCR, the TCRdb table keeps only in-frame clones and is missing some. This sample's table reports around 19,000 clones. Sequenced input: blood buffy coat. All receptors derive from a woman aged 18 to 69 with a cervical HPV16 infection that either progressed to CIN3+ or cleared (not recorded which).

Notes on this clone: The junction departs from germline at one end; a sequencing error may be responsible. The read ends 3 residues early relative to the CDR3; the germline J gene fills the gap. This sample also contains other DNA sequences that code for the same CDR3. The rearrangement links TRBV30 to TRBJ1-3, with TRBD1 matching over 8 bases. This CDR3 contains 17 residues. From germline, CDR1 is GTSNPN and CDR2 SVGIG (reference sequence). CDR3 DNA, as far as it was read: TGTGCCTGGAGTCCTTTTACCGGACAGGGCTCTGGAAACACG. It specifies CAWSPFTGQGSGNT. The entire CDR3 sequence reads CAWSPFTGQGSGNTIYF.

As concerns this clone: The read terminates 3 residues ahead of where the CDR3 ends, so the germline J gene completes it. V and J are TRBV29-1 and TRBJ1-2; 9 bases fit TRBD1. This CDR3 comprises 13 residues. CDR1 is SQVTM and CDR2 is ANQGSEA in the germline V gene. CDR3 DNA (partial): TGCAGCGTTGAAGATTGGACAGGGGACGGC. It codes for CSVEDWTGDG. The whole CDR3 is CSVEDWTGDGYTF.

Regarding this clone: The CDR3 end is not reached by the read, which stops 3 residues before it; the germline J gene fills it in. The chain recombines TRBV10-1 with TRBJ1-2, with a weak D call TRBD1 (5 bases). The germline V gene encodes CDR1 WNHNN and CDR2 SYGVQD (reference sequence). This CDR3 comprises 13 residues. CDR3 residues: CASSEQLQGGYTF. Partial CDR3 DNA: TGCGCCAGCAGTGAACAGTTGCAGGGAGGC.

Notes on this clone: The CDR3 end lies 3 residues beyond the end of the read and is filled in from the germline J gene. This chain uses TRBV5-1 with TRBJ2-5; D is possibly TRBD1 (6 bases). CDR3 length: 13 residues. CDR1 and CDR2 (germline): SGHRS, YFSETQ. Trimming left V 3 bases short and J 5 bases short, with 11 bases between. The part of the CDR3 DNA that was read is TGCGCCAGCAGCTCCAGGGGTTGGGAGACC. Translating it yields CASSSRGWET. The whole CDR3 sequence reads CASSSRGWETQYF.

With respect to this clone: Sequencing ends 3 residues short of the CDR3 end; the germline J gene provides the rest. The chain is built from TRBV19 and TRBJ1-5, with TRBD1 as a possible D gene (6 bases). CDR3 length equals 14 residues. Trimming pared 8 bases from V and 2 bases from J, leaving 13 bases between. Germline V lookup: CDR1 LNHDA, CDR2 SQIVND (reference sequence). The sequenced part of the CDR3 DNA is TGTGCCAGTTCGGGGGGGGCAGGCAATCAGCCC. It codes for CASSGGAGNQP. The full CDR3 sequence reads CASSGGAGNQPQHF.

As to this clone: The read stops 3 residues short of the end of the CDR3; the missing end is completed from the germline J gene. This chain links TRBV19 with TRBJ2-3; 12 bases are shared with TRBD1. CDR3 length: 14 amino acids. Germline CDR1 LNHDA, CDR2 SQIVND (reference sequence). The chain's CDR3 is CASTGTGGNQPQYF. The part of the CDR3 DNA that was read is TGTGCCAGTACCGGGACAGGGGGCAATCAGCCG.

About this clone itself: From the germline J gene comes the end of the CDR3, since the read stops 3 residues before it. The V and J genes are TRBV19 and TRBJ1-6, with D perhaps matching TRBD1 (6 bases). The CDR3 consists of 11 residues. Germline V CDR1 and CDR2: LNHDA, SQIVND (reference sequence). V lost 11 bases and J lost 6, with 8 bases in between. The covered CDR3 bases are TGTGCCGGAGGGGGTAATTCACCC. This gives the protein CAGGGNSP. In full, the CDR3 is CAGGGNSPLHF.

About this clone itself: The CDR3 end lies 3 residues beyond the end of the read and is filled in from the germline J gene. J is TRBJ2-1 and V is TRBV20-1; 7 nucleotides align to TRBD2. This CDR3 is 15 amino acids long. With V trimmed by 0 bases and J by 0 bases, 2 bases remained unmatched. Germline V gene lookup returns CDR1 DFQATT and CDR2 SNEGSKA (reference sequence). CDR3 DNA (partial): TGCAGTGCTAGAGATTGGGGGGGCTCCTACAATGAG. This sequence encodes CSARDWGGSYNE. In full, the CDR3 is CSARDWGGSYNEQFF.

With respect to this clone: The read comes to an end 3 residues before the CDR3 does, leaving the germline J gene to fill in the end. The J gene is TRBJ2-2, the V gene TRBV6-4, with a tentative D call TRBD1 (6 bases). Germline CDR1 MRHNA, CDR2 SNTAGT. CDR3 size: 16 residues. V was shortened by 4 bases and J by 1 base, with 13 bases between the two germline ends. This CDR3 is CASSARQVLNTGELFF. Partial CDR3 DNA: TGTGCCAGCAGTGCCCGACAGGTCCTGAACACCGGGGAG.

As concerns this clone: The observed sequence ends 3 residues before the CDR3 terminus, with the missing tail filled in from the germline J gene. This sequence joins TRBV28 and TRBJ1-4; TRBD1 might be the D (6 bases). Between the trimmed V and J ends, which lost 2 bases and 4 bases, there was a span of 11 bases. The germline gives CDR1 MDHEN, CDR2 SYDVKM. The CDR3 extends over 15 amino acids. CDR3 bases read: TGTGCCAGCAGTTTAGTGGGGGCGAGTAATGAAAAA. Its protein is CASSLVGASNEK. The entire CDR3 is CASSLVGASNEKLFF.

Note on this clone: From the germline J gene comes the end of the CDR3, since the read stops 3 residues before it. The chain joins TRBV2 to TRBJ2-2, with 13 bases matching TRBD2. CDR3 size: 17 residues. Per the germline V gene, CDR1 is SNHLY and CDR2 is FYNNEI. Incomplete CDR3 DNA: TGTGCCAGCAGTGAAACTAGCGGGGGGGCTGGGGCCAACGTG. Its protein is CASSETSGGAGANV. In full, the CDR3 reads CASSETSGGAGANVLFF.

CDR3 in amino acids: CASSRGQGGNQPQHF. Incomplete CDR3 DNA: TGTGCCAGCAGTAGAGGACAGGGAGGCAATCAGCCC. The chain is built from TRBV7-2 and TRBJ1-5, with 8 bases identical to TRBD1. The observed sequence ends 3 residues before the CDR3 terminus, with the missing tail filled in from the germline J gene. V dropped 6 bases and J dropped 2; count of bases not matched to a gene: 6. This CDR3 is built from 15 residues. The V gene's germline CDR1 is SGHTA and CDR2 FQGNSA.

This clone is classed as medium-sized by frequency. The sequence runs out 3 residues before the end of the CDR3; the remainder is reconstructed from the germline J gene. The chain couples TRBV6-1 to TRBJ2-5; 12 bases match TRBD2. After removal of 2 bases from V and 5 bases from J, the junction contained 6 bases not matched to a gene. This CDR3 has 16 residues. Per the germline V gene, CDR1 is MNHNS and CDR2 is SASEGT. The sequenced CDR3 bases are TGTGCCAGCAGTGAACTAGCGGGGGGGAAAACGGAGACC. It yields the protein CASSELAGGKTET. The complete CDR3 sequence is CASSELAGGKTETQYF.

Regarding this clone: The DNA ends 3 residues before the CDR3 does, and the rest of the CDR3 is filled in from the germline J gene. J is TRBJ1-2 and V is TRBV30, with D perhaps TRBD1 (5 bases). Per germline, CDR1 GTSNPN and CDR2 SVGIG (reference sequence). The CDR3 runs 16 residues. The CDR3 DNA, read in part, is TGTGCCTGGAGTGGAGGTGGGGCAGTATTTCCCTACGAC. It is translated as CAWSGGGAVFPYD. The full CDR3 is CAWSGGGAVFPYDYTF.

Comments on this clone: The sequence runs out 3 residues before the end of the CDR3; the remainder is reconstructed from the germline J gene. This chain joins TRBV11-2 and TRBJ2-7, with D tentatively TRBD2 (6 bases). This CDR3 spans 13 amino acids. The germline V gene has CDR1 SGHAT and CDR2 FQNNGV. The V and J ends lost 8 bases and 0 bases respectively, with 11 bases between them. CDR3 sequence: CASSGTLSYEQYF. Partial CDR3 DNA: TGTGCCAGCTCAGGGACTCTCTCCTACGAG. The whole variable domain, filled in from reference TRBV11-2 and TRBJ2-7, reads EAGVAQSPRYKIIEKRQSVAFWCNPISGHATLYWYQQILGQGPKLLIQFQNNGVVDDSQLPKDRFSAERLKGVDSTLKIQPAKLEDSAVYLCASSGTLSYEQYFGPGTRLTVT.

CDR3 DNA (partial): TGTGCCAGCAGCTTATCGACAGTGTACAATGAG. It specifies CASSLSTVYNE. The CDR3 in its entirety is CASSLSTVYNEQFF. The V gene is TRBV7-9, the J gene TRBJ2-1; weak D call: TRBD1 (5 bases). The read finishes 3 residues shy of the CDR3 end, and the germline J gene is used to complete it. Trimming pared 2 bases from V and 4 bases from J, leaving 9 bases between. CDR3 length equals 14 residues. Per germline, CDR1 SEHNR and CDR2 FQNEAQ (reference sequence).

Of note for this clone: The read ends 3 residues early relative to the CDR3; the germline J gene fills the gap. This chain uses TRBV5-1 with TRBJ2-3; 12 bases line up with TRBD2. Germline CDR1 SGHRS, CDR2 YFSETQ. This CDR3 is 16 amino acids long. Trimming cost V 2 bases and J 3 bases; bases outside gene matches: 4. CDR3 in amino acids: CASSLPTSGGTDTQYF. The DNA read from the CDR3 is TGCGCCAGCAGCTTACCGACTAGCGGGGGTACAGATACG.

Worth noting for this clone: The read stops 3 residues short of the end of the CDR3; the missing end is completed from the germline J gene. The rearrangement links TRBV11-2 to TRBJ1-6, with no clear D. V dropped 6 bases and J dropped 9 bases, with 9 bases sitting between them. Germline V CDR1 and CDR2: SGHAT, FQNNGV. The CDR3 totals 12 residues. CDR3 residues: CASRVRSSPLHF. The CDR3 bases that were read are TGTGCCAGCAGGGTCAGAAGTTCACCC.

About this clone: Read sequence stops 3 residues before the CDR3 end, and the germline J gene provides the missing end. This rearrangement joins TRBV7-9 to TRBJ2-7; 10 bases are a match to TRBD1. The CDR3 totals 15 residues. Germline CDR1 SEHNR, CDR2 FQNEAQ (reference sequence). Trimming at V came to 1 base and at J to 2 bases, leaving 2 bases not matched to a gene. This chain's CDR3 is CASSLGDRGTYEQYF. CDR3 bases read: TGTGCCAGCAGCTTAGGGGACAGGGGTACCTACGAG.

As for this clone: The read stops 3 residues short of the end of the CDR3; the missing end is completed from the germline J gene. The rearrangement uses TRBV2 and TRBJ2-3; 8 positions agree with TRBD2. The CDR3 has 16 residues. The V gene's germline CDR1 is SNHLY and CDR2 FYNNEI. The sequenced part of the CDR3 DNA is TGTGCCAGCAGTGAAAGCGGGGGCGGAGGGCAGGAGACG. This encodes CASSESGGGGQET. In full, the CDR3 is CASSESGGGGQETQYF.

A note on this clone: The sequenced fragment ends 3 residues before the CDR3 boundary, so the rest is inferred from the germline J gene. The V call is TRBV7-3, the J call TRBJ1-1, with a possible D match to TRBD1 (5 bases). V dropped 3 bases and J dropped 0 bases, with 8 bases sitting between them. Per the germline V gene, CDR1 is SGHTA and CDR2 is FQGTGA. The CDR3 totals 14 residues. CDR3 residues: CASSLGGMNTEAFF. CDR3 bases read: TGTGCCAGCAGCTTGGGGGGAATGAACACTGAA.

Comments on this clone: The read ends 3 residues early relative to the CDR3; the germline J gene fills the gap. The V gene is TRBV6-1, the J gene TRBJ2-4; 10 bases map to TRBD2. Germline CDR1 MNHNS, CDR2 SASEGT. Trimming took 1 base from V and 8 from J; bases not matched to a gene: 5. The CDR3 is 15 residues long. This chain's CDR3 is CASSEVGLAGDIQYF. CDR3 DNA (partial): TGTGCCAGCAGTGAAGTTGGGCTAGCGGGGGACATT.

On this clone itself: The CDR3 end lies 3 residues beyond the end of the read and is filled in from the germline J gene. The chain is built from TRBV7-2 and TRBJ2-5, with D possibly being TRBD2 (6 bases). The CDR3 has 15 amino acids. The V end was cut by 1 base, the J end by 4 bases, with 13 bases between. Germline V gene sequence: CDR1 SGHTA, CDR2 FQGNSA. The DNA read from the CDR3 is TGTGCCAGCAGCTTAGGATCGCGGGGTGGAGAGACC. Translation gives CASSLGSRGGET. The whole CDR3 protein is CASSLGSRGGETQYF.

As for this clone: The read ends 3 residues early relative to the CDR3; the germline J gene fills the gap. The chain uses TRBV5-6 and TRBJ1-2; D may be TRBD1 (5 bases). Germline V gene lookup returns CDR1 SGHDT and CDR2 YYEEEE. The CDR3 covers 15 residues. CDR3 DNA, as far as it was read: TGTGCCAGCAGCCTCGGGGGACCCAGCTCCTACGAC. This sequence encodes CASSLGGPSSYD. The whole CDR3 region reads CASSLGGPSSYDYTF.

Note on this clone: The CDR3 end falls 3 residues outside the read, so it is completed with the germline J gene. This chain joins TRBV28 and TRBJ1-6; D is unclear. Trimming took 4 bases from V and 2 from J, leaving 6 bases between them. CDR3 length: 14 amino acids. CDR1 and CDR2 (germline): MDHEN, SYDVKM. The CDR3 region is CASSSLAYNSPLHF. CDR3 DNA (partial): TGTGCCAGCAGTTCCTTAGCCTATAATTCACCC.